This TCR beta chain was sequenced during a study of blood T cells in healthy people across ages. Findings and caveats of the study: Roughly linearly, TCR beta diversity per million T cells fell as age increased.

This clonotype was counted only a few times. The antigen is undetermined. At least 5 micrograms of total RNA were extracted per sample. Together with a sample-barcoded 5' primer, a J-beta primer mix was included in a second PCR lasting 7 to 11 cycles. Every cDNA was tagged by a template-switch adaptor with 12 random nucleotides. A single record per CDR3 protein comes from TCRdb applying MiXCR to the 5' RACE reads. Of 800,000 or so distinct CDR3 sequences listed, 46% are singletons. Sequencing was performed on blood. The receptor was derived from an elderly man in good health.

The CDR3 DNA follows: TGTGCCAGCAGTTTCCCGCGACAGTTTGCCTACGAGCAGTACTTC. Translated: CASSFPRQFAYEQYF. The chain employs TRBV28 and TRBJ2-7, with D perhaps TRBD1 (5 bases). This CDR3 is 15 amino acids long. CDR1 is MDHEN and CDR2 is SYDVKM in the germline V gene. V was cut by 3 bases and J by 2 bases, with 14 bases left in between.